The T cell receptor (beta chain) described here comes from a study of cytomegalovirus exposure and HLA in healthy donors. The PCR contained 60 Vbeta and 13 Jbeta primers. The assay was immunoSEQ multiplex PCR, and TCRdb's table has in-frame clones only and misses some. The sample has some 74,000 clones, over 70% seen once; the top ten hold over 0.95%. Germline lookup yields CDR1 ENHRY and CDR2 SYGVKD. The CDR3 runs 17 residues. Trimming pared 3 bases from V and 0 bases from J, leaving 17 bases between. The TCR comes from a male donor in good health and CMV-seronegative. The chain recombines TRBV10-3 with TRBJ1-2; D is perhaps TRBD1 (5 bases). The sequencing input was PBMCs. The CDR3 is CAISEGRGIESNYGYTF. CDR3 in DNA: TGTGCCATCAGTGAAGGGAGGGGCATTGAATCTAACTATGGCTACACCTTC.